This T cell receptor (beta chain) was recovered during a study of blood T cell repertoires in COVID-19. Produced via immunoSEQ multiplex PCR; TCRdb's table is partial and in-frame only. The repertoire holds fewer than 200,000 clones, with around four fifths as singletons. Per germline, CDR1 MGHDK and CDR2 SYGVNS. The V and J ends lost 2 bases and 2 bases, in that order; junction bases with no gene match: 4. This CDR3 comprises 15 residues. This clone turned up a few times. The TCR originated in a man aged 70-80 years with acute or convalescent COVID-19. The sample consisted of peripheral blood. The chain has TRBV25-1 and TRBJ2-3, with TRBD1 identical over 7 bases. As DNA, the CDR3 is TGTGCCAGCAGTGAAGCCGGGACAGACACAGATACGCAGTATTTT. Translated: CASSEAGTDTDTQYF.